Sequencing of this T cell receptor (beta chain) was carried out in a study of CD8 T cells in Susac syndrome. Only one count was recorded for this clonotype. The ends lost 5 bases at V and 6 bases at J; junction bases unmatched: 8. The CDR3 runs to 15 residues. Germline CDR1 DFQATT, CDR2 SNEGSKA (reference sequence). Roughly 0.45 to 1 ug RNA was reverse transcribed with random hexamers. MiXCR, applied by TCRdb to the immunoSEQ multiplex PCR reads, yields one record per CDR3 protein. In the table there are almost 450,000 distinct CDR3 sequences, more than 70% of which are singletons. Input material: CD8+ T cells from PBMCs. The chain employs TRBV20-1 and TRBJ1-6, with 9 positions matching TRBD1. The TCR originated in a human donor with multiple sclerosis. CDR3 residues: CSASGGTGSNSPLHF. For the CDR3, the DNA is TGCAGTGCTTCAGGGGGGACAGGGAGTAATTCACCCCTCCACTTT.